This T cell receptor (beta chain) was sequenced in a study of T cell responses to AZD1222 COVID-19 vaccine. The CDR3 consists of 14 residues. Germline CDR1 reads SGHRS; CDR2 reads YFSETQ. With 2 bases removed from V and 0 bases from J, the gap between germline ends came to 7 bases. Notes on this clone: Its antigen remains unidentified.

Clones were read by immunoSEQ multiplex PCR, and TCRdb kept only the in-frame ones, dropping some. The repertoire consists of under 100,000 clones, with 70% to 90% occurring once and the leading ten covering about 12%. Study-level points and caveats: Nearly half of unique spike-specific TCRs reportedly avoided B.1.351 and B.1.1.7 mutated regions. Spike-specific TCR breadth and depth both grew after two AZD1222 doses. No repertoire was sampled before or during the peak T cell response, only after it.

V is TRBV5-1 and J is TRBJ2-3; unclear D gene. This TCR was recovered from an adult who received the AZD1222 COVID-19 vaccine. Source: peripheral blood, taken 28 days after the second AZD1222 dose. As DNA, the CDR3 is TGCGCCAGCAGCTTTCGACCAAGCACAGATACGCAGTATTTT. Translating it yields CASSFRPSTDTQYF.